Given below is one T cell receptor beta chain in context. The antigen remains undetermined. Additional DNA sequences in this sample encode the identical CDR3. Recent vaccinations or acute infections were absent in the healthy HIV-negative adult donors. This CDR3 region has 11 residues. Germline V lookup: CDR1 MGHDK, CDR2 SYGVNS. V was clipped by 5 bases and J by 1 base, with 2 bases between them. The repertoire was sequenced with immunoSEQ multiplex PCR; TCRdb's copy has only in-frame clones and lacks some. The sample has approximately 2,300,000 clones, less than 95% seen once; the top ten hold approximately 0.41%. This sample is part of a study of shared clonotypes between healthy human individuals. Looking at the study overall: Participating donors consisted of a couple of women and a few men aged 18 to 49.

Study results and caveats: Generation probabilities were higher for clonotypes shared across all four sorted-subset donors than for unshared ones.

Sequencing was done on a sample of naive CD4+ T cells from PBMCs. Stated subset: CD45RA+ positively selected. The receptor was derived from a man younger than 35 in good health. Some clones in this sample may be carry-over from other donors' samples. The chain is built from TRBV25-1 and TRBJ2-5; D ambiguous. The CDR3 loop is CASSRQETQYF. The CDR3 nucleotides are TGTGCCAGCAGTCGCCAAGAGACCCAGTACTTC.